Listed here are 24 T cell receptor beta chains from one sample, sequenced in a study of T cell responses to AZD1222 COVID-19 vaccine. TCRdb's table, derived via immunoSEQ multiplex PCR, lists solely in-frame clones and lacks some. The table includes 89,000 or so clones, around nine tenths detected once. The sequencing here drew on peripheral blood, taken on day 0 of AZD1222 vaccination. The receptors were sampled from an adult in good health.

CDR3 protein: CASSPPGGGEQFF. In DNA, the CDR3 is TGTGCCAGCTCACCACCGGGGGGTGGTGAGCAGTTCTTC. The chain links TRBV18 to TRBJ2-1; a weak D match, TRBD2 (6 bases). The CDR3 consists of 13 residues. Germline loops: CDR1 KGHSH, CDR2 LQKENI. The ends were cut back, 0 bases at V and 9 bases at J, with 9 bases in the middle. Full variable domain (missing parts from reference TRBV18 and TRBJ2-1): NAGVMQNPRHLVRRRGQEARLRCSPMKGHSHVYWYRQLPEEGLKFMVYLQKENIIDESGMPKERFSAEFPKEGPSILRIQQVVRGDSAAYFCASSPPGGGEQFFGPGTRLTVL.

The chain joins TRBV2 to TRBJ2-5; TRBD1 matches 10 bases. Germline V gene data show CDR1 as SNHLY and CDR2 as FYNNEI. The length of the CDR3 is 16 residues. V dropped 4 bases and J dropped 3; count of bases not matched to a gene: 8. CDR3 protein: CASSVTDRGREETQYF. The CDR3 DNA reads as TGTGCCAGCAGTGTCACAGACAGGGGGCGGGAAGAGACCCAGTACTTC.

V gene TRBV15 combines with J gene TRBJ2-1, with 11 bases fitting TRBD2. Germline CDR1 LNHNV, CDR2 YYDKDF (reference sequence). The J segment lost 14 bases and the V segment lost 5 bases, leaving 14 bases of the junction unmatched. This CDR3 region has 15 residues. The CDR3 loop reads CATSESRASGRFKFF. As DNA, the CDR3 is TGTGCCACCAGCGAGTCGAGGGCTAGCGGGAGGTTTAAGTTCTTC. The whole variable domain, filled in from reference TRBV15 and TRBJ2-1, reads DAMVIQNPRYQVTQFGKPVTLSCSQTLNHNVMYWYQQKSSQAPKLLFHYYDKDFNNEADTPDNFQSRRPNTSFCFLDIRSPGLGDTAMYLCATSESRASGRFKFFGPGTRLTVL.

CDR3 loop: CAWKAGGIAGELFF. The CDR3 nucleotides are TGTGCCTGGAAGGCAGGGGGGATCGCCGGGGAGCTGTTTTTT. The chain joins TRBV30 to TRBJ2-2; TRBD1 is a possible D gene (7 bases). This CDR3 contains 14 residues. Trimming removed 4 bases at V and 6 bases at J, with 15 bases between. The V gene's germline CDR1 is GTSNPN and CDR2 SVGIG (reference sequence).

CDR3 amino acids: CASSVGEAQPQHF. For the CDR3, the DNA is TGTGCCAGCAGCGTAGGTGAGGCGCAGCCCCAGCATTTT. The chain has TRBV9 and TRBJ1-5; D is unclear. CDR1 is SGDLS, CDR2 YYNGEE, per germline. The CDR3 covers 13 residues. V dropped 0 bases and J dropped 7 bases, with 8 bases sitting between them.

Only one count was recorded for this clone. At the DNA level, this CDR3 is encoded by other sequences in the same sample as well. This chain uses TRBV7-9 with TRBJ1-5, with 8 positions matching TRBD1. V lost 1 base, J lost 4 bases, and 3 bases stayed unmatched. The CDR3 has 15 amino acids. CDR1 and CDR2 from the germline V gene are SEHNR and FQNEAQ (reference sequence). The chain's CDR3 is CASSLGGQGNQPQHF. The CDR3 DNA is TGTGCCAGCAGCTTAGGCGGACAGGGTAATCAGCCCCAGCATTTT. The variable domain in full, with the rest retrieved from reference TRBV7-9 and TRBJ1-5, is DTGVSQNPRHKITKRGQNVTFRCDPISEHNRLYWYRQTLGQGPEFLTYFQNEAQLEKSRLLSDRFSAERPKGSFSTLEIQRTEQGDSAMYLCASSLGGQGNQPQHFGDGTRLSIL.

The chain carries TRBV7-9 and TRBJ2-7, with a weak D call TRBD2 (5 bases). This CDR3 has 15 amino acids. Germline V gene sequence: CDR1 SEHNR, CDR2 FQNEAQ (reference sequence). With 5 bases removed from V and 0 bases from J, the gap between germline ends came to 14 bases. The CDR3 spells CASSPKVSASYEQYF. The CDR3 region has the DNA TGTGCCAGCAGCCCAAAGGTTAGCGCCTCCTACGAGCAGTACTTC.

This chain connects TRBV28 to TRBJ2-5; D may be TRBD2 (6 bases). The CDR3 has 12 residues. V lost 5 bases, J lost 4 bases, and 8 bases lay in between. Germline CDR1 and CDR2: MDHEN and SYDVKM. The CDR3 region has the DNA TGTGCCAGCAGTGCGGGACGAGAGACCCAGTACTTC. Protein sequence: CASSAGRETQYF.

The gene calls are TRBV6-4 and TRBJ2-3; 9 nucleotides agree with TRBD2. The J segment lost 4 bases and the V segment lost 8 bases, leaving 10 bases of the junction unmatched. Germline V gives CDR1 MRHNA, CDR2 SNTAGT. CDR3 length equals 15 residues. CDR3 nucleotide sequence: TGTGCCAGCCTATTGGGTAGCGGGAGTCCAGATACGCAGTATTTT. Its translation: CASLLGSGSPDTQYF.

CDR3 nucleotides: TGTGCCAGTTGGAGACCCATGCCCGGTGGGGGCTACACCTTC. This encodes CASWRPMPGGGYTF. The chain employs TRBV19 and TRBJ1-2; no definite D call. Trimming pared 8 bases from V and 8 bases from J, leaving 21 bases between. The CDR3 is 14 amino acids. Germline-derived CDR1 and CDR2 are LNHDA and SQIVND (reference sequence).

The chain carries TRBV7-2 and TRBJ1-5; D uncertain. Trimming shortened V by 1 base and J by 9 bases, and 19 bases separated the two germline ends. This CDR3 region has 16 residues. The germline V gene encodes CDR1 SGHTA and CDR2 FQGNSA. CDR3 amino acids: CASSLGIGLAGGPQHF. The CDR3 DNA reads as TGTGCCAGCAGCTTAGGGATAGGGCTAGCAGGAGGGCCCCAGCATTTT. The variable domain in full, completed from reference TRBV7-2 and TRBJ1-5, reads GAGVSQSPSNKVTEKGKDVELRCDPISGHTALYWYRQSLGQGLEFLIYFQGNSAPDKSGLPSDRFSAERTGGSVSTLTIQRTQQEDSAVYLCASSLGIGLAGGPQHFGDGTRLSIL.

The rearrangement uses TRBV5-6 and TRBJ2-3; 9 nucleotides align to TRBD2. V lost 3 bases, J lost 5 bases, and 16 bases stayed unmatched. The CDR3 extends over 18 amino acids. Germline V CDR1 and CDR2: SGHDT, YYEEEE. The CDR3 nucleotides are TGTGCCAGCAGCTCGACCCCGGTGGTAGCGGGAGCGGGAGATACGCAGTATTTT. As protein: CASSSTPVVAGAGDTQYF. Based on the CDR3 plus reference TRBV5-6 and TRBJ2-3, the full variable domain is DAGVTQSPTHLIKTRGQQVTLRCSPKSGHDTVSWYQQALGQGPQFIFQYYEEEERQRGNFPDRFSGHQFPNYSSELNVNALLLGDSALYLCASSSTPVVAGAGDTQYFGPGTRLTVL.

This chain joins TRBV7-2 and TRBJ1-3, with 9 nucleotides matching TRBD1. Trimming cost V 5 bases and J 4 bases; bases outside gene matches: 6. The CDR3 covers 15 residues. Germline loops: CDR1 SGHTA, CDR2 FQGNSA. CDR3 nucleotides: TGTGCCAGCAGCCCGGGGACAGGGAGGGGAAACACCATATATTTT. Its protein product is CASSPGTGRGNTIYF.

The chain couples TRBV2 to TRBJ2-5; a possible D gene is TRBD1 (6 bases). Trimming took 2 bases from V and 2 from J, leaving 15 bases between them. CDR1 and CDR2 (germline): SNHLY, FYNNEI. The CDR3 is 16 residues long. The CDR3 DNA reads TGTGCCAGCAGTGAAAACAGGGTATGGTGGCAAGAGACCCAGTACTTC. Encoded protein: CASSENRVWWQETQYF.

This clone was picked up a small number of times. The rearrangement uses TRBV9 and TRBJ2-5, with D possibly being TRBD2 (6 bases). Germline assignment: CDR1 SGDLS and CDR2 YYNGEE. Trimming took 0 bases from V and 4 from J, leaving 13 bases between them. The CDR3 spans 15 residues. The CDR3 reads CASSVDYRAGETQYF. CDR3 in DNA: TGTGCCAGCAGCGTAGATTATCGAGCGGGAGAGACCCAGTACTTC.

Only one count was recorded for this clone. CDR3 region: CASSEALETQYF. Written as DNA, the CDR3 is TGTGCCAGCAGTGAAGCTCTCGAGACCCAGTACTTC. The chain joins TRBV6-1 to TRBJ2-5, with no clear D. The V end lost 0 bases, the J end lost 5 bases, and 4 bases lay between the germline ends. This CDR3 has 12 residues. Germline assignment: CDR1 MNHNS and CDR2 SASEGT.

V and J are TRBV19 and TRBJ1-1; D gene uncertain. CDR1 and CDR2 (germline): LNHDA, SQIVND (reference sequence). This CDR3 has 14 amino acids. V lost 7 bases, J lost 3 bases, and 15 bases lay in between. CDR3 protein: CASNPGFGHTEAFF. The CDR3 DNA reads TGTGCCAGTAACCCGGGTTTCGGGCACACTGAAGCTTTCTTT.

The V call is TRBV5-1, the J call TRBJ1-1; the D gene is possibly TRBD1 (6 bases). Trimming shortened V by 2 bases and J by 8 bases, and 7 bases separated the two germline ends. CDR3 length: 11 amino acids. CDR1 is SGHRS, CDR2 YFSETQ, per germline. The CDR3: CASSFGQEAFF. The CDR3 bases are TGCGCCAGCAGCTTCGGACAGGAAGCTTTCTTT.

This clone was detected only once. J is TRBJ1-5 and V is TRBV27; a weak D match, TRBD1 (5 bases). V lost 5 bases and J 3 bases, leaving 14 bases between the germline ends. CDR1 and CDR2 from the germline V gene are MNHEY and SMNVEV (reference sequence). This CDR3 is 15 amino acids long. The CDR3 region has the DNA TGTGCCAGCAGTCCAATAGACAGAATCAATCAGCCCCAGCATTTT. As protein: CASSPIDRINQPQHF.

The rearrangement links TRBV4-1 to TRBJ2-7, with D uncertain. Trimming pared 3 bases from V and 3 bases from J, leaving 15 bases between. Germline V gene data show CDR1 as MGHRA and CDR2 as YSYEKL. The CDR3 covers 15 residues. In DNA form, the CDR3 reads TGCGCCAGCAGCCAGGCGCATTGGGCCGGCTACGAGCAGTACTTC. Encoded protein: CASSQAHWAGYEQYF.

The rearrangement uses TRBV2 and TRBJ2-6, with D perhaps assigned TRBD1 or TRBD2 (7 bases each). V lost 4 bases, J lost 1 base, and 11 bases lay in between. Germline assignment: CDR1 SNHLY and CDR2 FYNNEI. The CDR3 extends over 16 amino acids. The CDR3 loop is CASSAQGGSGANVLTF. In nucleotides, the CDR3 is TGTGCCAGCAGTGCTCAGGGGGGGTCTGGGGCCAACGTCCTGACTTTC.

The rearrangement uses TRBV28 and TRBJ2-7, with D unclear. This CDR3 region has 14 residues. V dropped 2 bases and J dropped 1 base, with 9 bases sitting between them. Germline CDR1 reads MDHEN; CDR2 reads SYDVKM. The DNA for the CDR3 is TGTGCCAGCAGTTTAACGGTATTGTCCTACGAGCAGTACTTC. The encoded protein is CASSLTVLSYEQYF.

The CDR3 region is CASSPGENQPQHF. CDR3 nucleotide sequence: TGTGCCAGCAGTCCAGGGGAGAATCAGCCCCAGCATTTT. The chain recombines TRBV25-1 with TRBJ1-5; TRBD1 might be the D (6 bases). Germline CDR1 MGHDK, CDR2 SYGVNS. The CDR3 contains 13 residues. Trimming took off 5 bases at V and 4 bases at J, with 9 bases between the two ends.

CDR3 residues: CASSEQGSTEAFF. DNA of the CDR3: TGTGCCAGCTCAGAACAGGGTTCCACTGAAGCTTTCTTT. V usage is TRBV18 and J usage is TRBJ1-1, with D perhaps TRBD1 (6 bases). V lost 5 bases to trimming and J lost 4 bases, with 11 bases between them. CDR1 KGHSH and CDR2 LQKENI come from the germline V gene. The CDR3 has 13 residues. Full variable domain (outside the CDR3, taken from reference TRBV18 and TRBJ1-1): NAGVMQNPRHLVRRRGQEARLRCSPMKGHSHVYWYRQLPEEGLKFMVYLQKENIIDESGMPKERFSAEFPKEGPSILRIQQVVRGDSAAYFCASSEQGSTEAFFGQGTRLTVV.